The 22 T cell receptor beta chains below come from one sample, sequenced in a study of regulatory T cells in long-lasting Graves disease. The time point denotes: newly diagnosed GD, antithyroid drugs for less than 3 months. RNA from PBMCs was the source of the TCR library. Both iRepertoire HTBI primers and Arm-PCR of CDR3 regions were used to build the TCR beta libraries. Via MiXCR, TCRdb re-called the multiplex PCR reads, giving one row per CDR3 protein. In the table there are 580,000 or so distinct CDR3 sequences, 15% to 20% of which are singletons. These records were also assigned to another study, of T cells in Graves' hyperthyroidism and ophthalmopathy.

The specimen was peripheral blood mononuclear cells (PBMCs), collected at new diagnosis, from a patient treated with antithyroid drugs. The receptor set was obtained from a man younger than 30 with Graves disease.

This clonotype has only a few counts. This chain connects TRBV28 to TRBJ1-5; D is ambiguous. Trimming left V 3 bases short and J 3 bases short, with 12 bases between. Germline values: CDR1 MDHEN, CDR2 SYDVKM. This CDR3 is built from 15 residues. The CDR3 is CASSFLKVPNQPQHF. In DNA form, the CDR3 reads TGTGCCAGCAGTTTCCTCAAGGTACCCAATCAGCCCCAGCATTTT.

There are many counts of this clonotype. This chain joins TRBV2 and TRBJ2-5; TRBD2 matches 7 bases. This CDR3 contains 12 residues. Per the germline V gene, CDR1 is SNHLY and CDR2 is FYNNEI. This CDR3 is CVLSGEGETQYF. CDR3 DNA sequence: TGTGTCCTGAGCGGGGAGGGGGAGACCCAGTACTTC.

This clonotype came up a few times. This chain uses TRBV19 with TRBJ2-7; 10 positions match TRBD2. The CDR3 is 15 residues long. V gave up 3 bases and J gave up 5 bases; unmatched junction bases: 7. Germline assignment: CDR1 LNHDA and CDR2 SQIVND (reference sequence). CDR3 DNA sequence: TGTGCCAGTAGTATCCGGGCTAGCGGGAGAGACGAGCAGTACTTC. Protein sequence: CASSIRASGRDEQYF.

Concerning this clonotype itself: At one boundary the junction diverges from the germline segment, which might be a read error. CDR3 residues: CASSYFRTADSGANALTF. The DNA of the CDR3 is TGTGCCAGCAGTTACTTTCGAACAGCAGACTCTGGGGCCAACGCCCTGACTTTC. The chain combines TRBV6-5 with TRBJ2-6, with D possibly TRBD1 on 5 matching bases. The germline V gene encodes CDR1 MNHEY and CDR2 SVGAGI. The CDR3 extends over 18 amino acids.

Worth noting for this clonotype: A much bigger clone sits one base away, suggesting this may be a read error. Since no conserved phenylalanine or tryptophan closes the CDR3, a read error is the likely cause. The rearrangement links TRBV2 to TRBJ1-5; 10 bases agree with TRBD1. The CDR3 is 13 amino acids. In germline, CDR1 is SNHLY, CDR2 FYNNEI. V lost 6 bases to trimming and J lost 9 bases; unmatched junction nucleotides: 5. CDR3 DNA: TGTGCCAGCAGGGGGGACAGGGGTCGGCCCCAGCATCTT. It encodes CASRGDRGRPQHL.

In its sample, this clonotype was seen many times. The rearrangement uses TRBV20-1 and TRBJ2-7, with D possibly matching TRBD2 (5 bases). There are 15 residues in the CDR3. The V end was cut by 2 bases, the J end by 4 bases, with 18 bases between. The germline gives CDR1 DFQATT, CDR2 SNEGSKA (reference sequence). For the CDR3, the DNA is TGCAGTGCTAGACCTTTAGAGGGCCCCGAATACGAGCAGTACTTC. It is translated as CSARPLEGPEYEQYF.

This chain uses TRBV10-3 with TRBJ2-7; 10 bases are shared with TRBD2. Per germline, CDR1 ENHRY and CDR2 SYGVKD. The CDR3 is made up of 15 amino acids. Germline trimming cut 4 bases from V and 5 bases from J; bases unmatched to any gene: 8. CDR3 nucleotide sequence: TGTGCCATCAGTGTATCTCGGCTAGCGGGAGACGAGCAGTACTTC. This sequence encodes CAISVSRLAGDEQYF.

This clonotype was counted only a few times. This chain joins TRBV19 and TRBJ1-2, with D perhaps matching TRBD1 (5 bases). Trimming took 0 bases from V and 4 from J, leaving 12 bases between them. The CDR3 spans 15 residues. Germline V gene sequence: CDR1 LNHDA, CDR2 SQIVND (reference sequence). CDR3 nucleotides: TGTGCCAGTAGTATAGAGGGCAGGGCAACCTATGGCTACACCTTC. Translated, it gives CASSIEGRATYGYTF.

Ten or more counts support this clonotype. The gene calls are TRBV12-5 and TRBJ2-1, with 12 bases that match TRBD2. Germline CDR1 reads LGHNT; CDR2 reads FRNRAP. The trim removed 1 base at V and 9 bases at J, leaving 1 base unmatched. The length of the CDR3 is 14 residues. CDR3 protein: CASGLGLAGAEQFF. The DNA of the CDR3 is TGTGCTAGTGGTTTGGGACTAGCGGGAGCTGAGCAGTTCTTC.

There are many counts of this clonotype. V usage is TRBV6-2 or TRBV6-3 and J usage is TRBJ2-5; 10 bases map to TRBD2. CDR3 length: 15 residues. Germline CDR1 and CDR2: MNHEY and SVGEGT. Trimming took 4 bases from V and 0 from J; bases not matched to a gene: 2. CDR3 DNA sequence: TGTGCCAGCAGTTGGGGGACTAGCGACCAAGAGACCCAGTACTTC. Its protein product is CASSWGTSDQETQYF.

This clonotype occurred many times. The chain joins TRBV7-2 to TRBJ1-1; D remains unclear. The CDR3 runs 15 residues. The ends were cut back, 1 base at V and 3 bases at J, with 12 bases in the middle. Germline V CDR1 and CDR2: SGHTA, FQGNSA. The chain's CDR3 is CASSLGWSAHTEAFF. DNA of the CDR3: TGTGCCAGCAGCTTAGGGTGGTCAGCTCACACTGAAGCTTTCTTT. Complete variable domain (other parts from reference TRBV7-2 and TRBJ1-1): GAGVSQSPSNKVTEKGKDVELRCDPISGHTALYWYRQSLGQGLEFLIYFQGNSAPDKSGLPSDRFSAERTGGSVSTLTIQRTQQEDSAVYLCASSLGWSAHTEAFFGQGTRLTVV.

This clonotype was seen a handful of times. CDR3 loop: CSARANRDGYTF. CDR3 bases: TGCAGTGCTAGGGCGAACAGGGACGGCTACACCTTC. The chain uses TRBV20-1 and TRBJ1-2, with D maybe TRBD1 (6 bases). This CDR3 is built from 12 residues. Germline CDR1 reads DFQATT; CDR2 reads SNEGSKA (reference sequence). V was clipped by 3 bases and J by 8 bases, with 13 bases between them.

This clonotype was counted ten times or more. V gene TRBV12-3 or TRBV12-4 combines with J gene TRBJ2-1, with TRBD2 matching over 8 bases. The CDR3 covers 12 residues. The ends lost 3 bases at V and 10 bases at J; junction bases unmatched: 2. The CDR3 sequence is CASSLSGSEQFF. The CDR3 coding sequence is TGTGCCAGCAGTTTGAGCGGGAGCGAGCAGTTCTTC.

This clonotype has only a few counts. The CDR3 DNA is TGCGCCAGCAGCTTGGACAGAGTCCTCCACGAGCAGTACTTC. Its protein product is CASSLDRVLHEQYF. V and J are TRBV5-1 and TRBJ2-7; D remains unclear. Germline V gene data show CDR1 as SGHRS and CDR2 as YFSETQ. Trimming pared 0 bases from V and 5 bases from J, leaving 12 bases between. The CDR3 length is 14 residues.

This clonotype was counted ten times or more. The chain uses TRBV3-1 and TRBJ1-1; 9 bases align to TRBD1. V shed 1 base and J 3 bases; nucleotides not matched to a gene: 6. From germline, CDR1 is LGHDT and CDR2 YNNKEL (reference sequence). The CDR3 loop spans 16 amino acids. The CDR3 is CASSQAPGQGYTEAFF. The CDR3, as DNA: TGTGCCAGCAGCCAAGCCCCGGGACAGGGATACACTGAAGCTTTCTTT.

Ten or more counts support this clonotype. The chain links TRBV6-1 to TRBJ2-2, with D possibly matching TRBD1 (6 bases). This CDR3 region has 14 residues. The V end lost 6 bases, the J end lost 4 bases, and 12 bases lay between the germline ends. Germline CDR1 and CDR2: MNHNS and SASEGT. The CDR3 sequence is CASRQQGGTGELFF. The CDR3 DNA follows: TGTGCCAGCAGGCAACAGGGTGGCACCGGGGAGCTGTTTTTT.

The CDR3 bases are TGTGCCAGCAGCGCCACCGGGAATTCACCCCTCCACTTT. Its protein is CASSATGNSPLHF. V is TRBV9 and J is TRBJ1-6; D gene unclear. V gave up 3 bases and J gave up 7 bases, with 8 bases separating them. This CDR3 has 13 amino acids. CDR1 is SGDLS and CDR2 is YYNGEE in the germline V gene.

This clonotype was observed at least ten times. The chain recombines TRBV7-8 with TRBJ2-5; 15 bases are shared with TRBD2. V was pared by 6 bases and J by 4 bases, with 3 bases of the junction left unmatched. CDR3 length: 15 amino acids. In germline, CDR1 is SGHVS, CDR2 FQNEAQ. DNA for the CDR3: TGTGCCAGCAGGTCGGGACTAGCGGGAGGAGAGACCCAGTACTTC. Encoded protein: CASRSGLAGGETQYF.

J is TRBJ1-2 and V is TRBV9, with no clear D. Germline lookup yields CDR1 SGDLS and CDR2 YYNGEE. Trimming removed 0 bases from V and 0 bases from J, with 9 bases in between. The CDR3 is made up of 15 amino acids. The CDR3 DNA sequence: TGTGCCAGCAGCGTAGGAACTAGGTCTAACTATGGCTACACCTTC. It is translated as CASSVGTRSNYGYTF. Full variable domain (outside the CDR3, taken from reference TRBV9 and TRBJ1-2): DSGVTQTPKHLITATGQRVTLRCSPRSGDLSVYWYQQSLDQGLQFLIQYYNGEERAKGNILERFSAQQFPDLHSELNLSSLELGDSALYFCASSVGTRSNYGYTFGSGTRLTVV.

This clonotype has just a few counts. The CDR3 spells CASSLVVDSYEQYF. The CDR3 DNA reads as TGTGCCAGCAGCTTAGTGGTGGATTCCTACGAGCAGTACTTC. The V call is TRBV7-9, the J call TRBJ2-7; D is undetermined. Germline V gene data show CDR1 as SEHNR and CDR2 as FQNEAQ (reference sequence). The ends were cut back, 1 base at V and 1 base at J, with 8 bases in the middle. There are 14 residues in the CDR3.

This clonotype has at least ten counts. V gene TRBV28 combines with J gene TRBJ2-1; D is undetermined. The CDR3 spans 12 residues. Germline CDR1 and CDR2: MDHEN and SYDVKM. Trimming pared 6 bases from V and 1 base from J, leaving 4 bases between. The CDR3 here is CASSFSYNEQFF. The CDR3 DNA reads as TGTGCCAGCAGCTTTTCCTACAATGAGCAGTTCTTC.

This clonotype was detected a few times. V usage is TRBV10-3 and J usage is TRBJ2-5; no reliable D call. The V and J ends lost 5 bases and 3 bases respectively, with 16 bases between them. In germline, CDR1 is ENHRY, CDR2 SYGVKD. The length of the CDR3 is 15 residues. CDR3 nucleotides: TGTGCCATCAGTTCTTCGTGCTCAGAAGAAGAGACCCAGTACTTC. Protein sequence: CAISSSCSEEETQYF.